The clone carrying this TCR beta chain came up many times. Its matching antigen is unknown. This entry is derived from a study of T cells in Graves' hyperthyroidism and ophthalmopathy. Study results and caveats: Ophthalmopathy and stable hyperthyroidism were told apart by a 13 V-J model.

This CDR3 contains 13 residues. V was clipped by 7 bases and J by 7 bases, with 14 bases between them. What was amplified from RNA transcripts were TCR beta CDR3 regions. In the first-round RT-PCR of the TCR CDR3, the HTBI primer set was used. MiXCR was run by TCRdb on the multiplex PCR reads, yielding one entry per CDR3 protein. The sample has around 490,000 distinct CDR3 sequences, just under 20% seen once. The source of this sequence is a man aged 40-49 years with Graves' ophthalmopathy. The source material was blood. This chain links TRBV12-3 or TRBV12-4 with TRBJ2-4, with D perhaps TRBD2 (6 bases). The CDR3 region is CASKTVRGNIQYF. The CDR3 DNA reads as TGTGCCAGCAAGACGGTCCGGGGGAACATTCAGTACTTC.